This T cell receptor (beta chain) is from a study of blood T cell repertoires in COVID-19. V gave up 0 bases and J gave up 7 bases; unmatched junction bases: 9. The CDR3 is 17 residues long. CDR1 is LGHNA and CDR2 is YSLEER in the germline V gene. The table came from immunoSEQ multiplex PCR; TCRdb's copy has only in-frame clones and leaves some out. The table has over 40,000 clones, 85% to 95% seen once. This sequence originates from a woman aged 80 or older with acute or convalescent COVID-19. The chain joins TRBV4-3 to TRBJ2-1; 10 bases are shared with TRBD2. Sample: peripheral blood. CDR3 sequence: CASSQDSSGRLGNEQFF. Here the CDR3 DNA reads TGCGCCAGCAGCCAAGACAGTAGCGGGAGGCTGGGTAATGAGCAGTTCTTC.